The rows below give T cell receptor beta chains drawn from one sample of a study of blood T cell repertoires in COVID-19. Using immunoSEQ multiplex PCR, the repertoire was profiled, and TCRdb retains in-frame clones only, with some absent. The sample lists about 94,000 clones, 80% occurring once. Sequenced material: peripheral blood. The receptor source for this set is a human donor in a cohort sampled during active COVID-19. CDR3s include the opening cysteine and the closing phenylalanine or tryptophan. A D gene is named only where the DNA matches it firmly. Not every row has a clone size; where given, it reads once, few, many or a size class.

d_call	clone_size	j_call	v_call	cdr3_nt	cdr3_aa
NA	NA	TRBJ1-1	TRBV6-5	TGTGCCAGCATTAACACGAACACTGAAGCTTTCTTT	CASINTNTEAFF
TRBD1	few	TRBJ1-5	TRBV5-4	TGTGCCAGCAGCTCGGGACAGGGAGGCAATCAGCCCCAGCATTTT	CASSSGQGGNQPQHF
NA	once	TRBJ1-1	TRBV18	TGTGCCAGCTCACCTAAAACAGAAAACACTGAAGCTTTCTTT	CASSPKTENTEAFF
TRBD1	few	TRBJ1-1	TRBV7-9	TGTGCCAGCAGCTATGACAGGGATGGGGCTTTCTTT	CASSYDRDGAFF
TRBD2	NA	TRBJ2-4	TRBV30	TGTGCCTGGAGGCTAGCGGGAGGTGCTGCCAAAAACATTCAGTACTTC	CAWRLAGGAAKNIQYF
TRBD2	NA	TRBJ2-7	TRBV5-1	TGCGCCAGCAGCCGAGCCGGGACTACCTACGAGCAGTACTTC	CASSRAGTTYEQYF
NA	NA	TRBJ1-2	TRBV5-5	TGTGCCAGCAGCTTGGCCAATGCGGACTATGGCTACACCTTC	CASSLANADYGYTF
TRBD1	NA	TRBJ1-2	TRBV29-1	TGCAGCGTTGAAGTTTTTGGAAACAGGGGGCTCTATGGCTACACCTTC	CSVEVFGNRGLYGYTF
TRBD1	NA	TRBJ2-7	TRBV5-4	TGTGCCAGCAGCACCGACAGGGGATCCTACGAGCAGTACTTC	CASSTDRGSYEQYF
NA	NA	TRBJ1-6	TRBV6-5	TGTGCCAGCAGGGGGGGGGTAGTTAATTCACCCCTCCACTTT	CASRGGVVNSPLHF
TRBD1	NA	TRBJ1-4	TRBV30	TGTGCCTGGAGTGGGACAGGGTGGGCAACTAATGAAAAACTGTTTTTT	CAWSGTGWATNEKLFF
TRBD2	once	TRBJ2-7	TRBV28	TGTGCCGTCTCGGGACTAGCGGCCGAGCAGTACTTC	CAVSGLAAEQYF
TRBD2	once	TRBJ2-7	TRBV27	TGTGCCAGCAGTTTGGTAGCGGGAGGTGCCTACGAGCAGTACTTC	CASSLVAGGAYEQYF
NA	NA	TRBJ1-1	TRBV11-3	TGTGCCAGCAGCAGGGGGTCAGGGGTCACTGAAGCTTTCTTT	CASSRGSGVTEAFF
TRBD2	NA	TRBJ2-1	TRBV28	TGTGCCAGCAGGGGGACTAGCGGGAGGTGGAGCTCCTACAATGAGCAGTTCTTC	CASRGTSGRWSSYNEQFF
NA	many	TRBJ1-5	TRBV5-5	TGTGCCAGCAGCTTCGGTACGGGGGAAAATCAGCCCCAGCATTTT	CASSFGTGENQPQHF
NA	NA	TRBJ1-3	TRBV6-5	TGTGCCAGCCGGACTTACTCTGGAAACACCATATATTTT	CASRTYSGNTIYF
NA	NA	TRBJ2-1	TRBV10-1	TGCGCCAGCAGTGGAGCCCCACCGGGGTCCATCTTATTCTACAATGAGCAGTTCTTC	CASSGAPPGSILFYNEQFF
NA	few	TRBJ2-5	TRBV19	TGTGCCTTCCTTAAACAAGAGACCCAGTACTTC	CAFLKQETQYF
NA	NA	TRBJ2-7	TRBV11-2	TGTGCCAGCAGCCCATTCTACGAGCAGTACTTC	CASSPFYEQYF
TRBD2	NA	TRBJ2-7	TRBV4-2	TGTGCCAGCAGCCAAGGACTATCGAGCGGGGCCTACGAGCAGTACTTC	CASSQGLSSGAYEQYF
NA	NA	TRBJ2-7	TRBV3-1/TRBV3-2	TGTGCCAGCAGCCCTTCGAGGAACGAGCAGTACTTC	CASSPSRNEQYF
NA	few	TRBJ2-7	TRBV27	TGTGCCAGCAGTTTACGTGGAGGGCGCTACGAGCAGTACTTC	CASSLRGGRYEQYF
NA	NA	TRBJ2-7	TRBV28	TGTGCCAGCAGTTACCACTCTCGACAGACACAGCAGTACTTC	CASSYHSRQTQQYF
TRBD1	NA	TRBJ2-7	TRBV5-5	TGTGCCAGCAGCCAAAGGGACAGGGGCAACGAGCAGTACTTC	CASSQRDRGNEQYF
NA	NA	TRBJ2-7	TRBV28	TGTGCCAGCAGAGCCGGGACTCAGGGACCAGGGCAGTACTTC	CASRAGTQGPGQYF
TRBD1	NA	TRBJ1-2	TRBV10-3	TGTGCCATCAGTGAGTCGATAGGGGGCGCAGATGGCTACACCTTC	CAISESIGGADGYTF
TRBD1	NA	TRBJ1-6	TRBV19	TGTGCCAGTAGTATAACACAGGGGGATTCACCCCTCCACTTT	CASSITQGDSPLHF
NA	NA	TRBJ2-5	TRBV6-6	TGTGCCAGCAGTTCCATGACAGTCACCCCCGAGACCCAGTACTTC	CASSSMTVTPETQYF